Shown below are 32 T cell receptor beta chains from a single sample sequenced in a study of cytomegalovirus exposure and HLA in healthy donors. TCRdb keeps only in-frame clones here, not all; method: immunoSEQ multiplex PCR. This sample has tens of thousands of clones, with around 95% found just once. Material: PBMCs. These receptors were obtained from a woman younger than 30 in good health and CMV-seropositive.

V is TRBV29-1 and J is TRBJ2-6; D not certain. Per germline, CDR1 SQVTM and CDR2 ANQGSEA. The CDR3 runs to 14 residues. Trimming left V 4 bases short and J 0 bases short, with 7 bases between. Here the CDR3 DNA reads TGCAGCGTTGGAAGCTCCTCTGGGGCCAACGTCCTGACTTTC. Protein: CSVGSSSGANVLTF.

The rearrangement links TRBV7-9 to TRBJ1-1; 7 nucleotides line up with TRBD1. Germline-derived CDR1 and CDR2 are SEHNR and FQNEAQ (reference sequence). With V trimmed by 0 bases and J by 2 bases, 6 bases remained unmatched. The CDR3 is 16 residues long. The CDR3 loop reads CASSLARNRGNTEAFF. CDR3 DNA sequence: TGTGCCAGCAGCTTAGCCAGAAACAGGGGAAACACTGAAGCTTTCTTT.

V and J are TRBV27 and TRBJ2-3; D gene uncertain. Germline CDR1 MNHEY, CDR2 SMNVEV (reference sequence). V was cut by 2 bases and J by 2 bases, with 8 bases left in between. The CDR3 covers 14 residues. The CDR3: CASSLLRNTDTQYF. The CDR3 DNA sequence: TGTGCCAGCAGTTTACTCAGGAACACAGATACGCAGTATTTT.

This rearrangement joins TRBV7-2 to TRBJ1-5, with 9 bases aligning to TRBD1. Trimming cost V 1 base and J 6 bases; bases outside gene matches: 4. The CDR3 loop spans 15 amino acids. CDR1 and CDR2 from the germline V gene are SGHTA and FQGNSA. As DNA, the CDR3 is TGTGCCAGCAGCTTAGGACAGGGGGTAAGTCAGCCCCAGCATTTT. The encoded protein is CASSLGQGVSQPQHF.

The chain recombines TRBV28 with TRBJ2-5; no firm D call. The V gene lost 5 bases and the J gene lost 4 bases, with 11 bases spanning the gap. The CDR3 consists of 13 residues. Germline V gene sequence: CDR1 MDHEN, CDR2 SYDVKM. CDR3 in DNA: TGTGCCAGCAGTCTAAATCGAAGAGAGACCCAGTACTTC. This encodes CASSLNRRETQYF. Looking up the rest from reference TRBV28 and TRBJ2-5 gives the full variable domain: DVKVTQSSRYLVKRTGEKVFLECVQDMDHENMFWYRQDPGLGLRLIYFSYDVKMKEKGDIPEGYSVSREKKERFSLILESASTNQTSMYLCASSLNRRETQYFGPGTRLLVL.

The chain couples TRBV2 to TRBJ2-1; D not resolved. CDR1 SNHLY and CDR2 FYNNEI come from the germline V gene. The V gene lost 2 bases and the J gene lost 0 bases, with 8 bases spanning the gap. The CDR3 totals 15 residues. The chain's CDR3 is CASSEIRGSYNEQFF. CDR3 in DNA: TGTGCCAGCAGTGAAATTAGAGGCTCCTACAATGAGCAGTTCTTC. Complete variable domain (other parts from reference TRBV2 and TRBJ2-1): EPEVTQTPSHQVTQMGQEVILRCVPISNHLYFYWYRQILGQKVEFLVSFYNNEISEKSEIFDDQFSVERPDGSNFTLKIRSTKLEDSAMYFCASSEIRGSYNEQFFGPGTRLTVL.

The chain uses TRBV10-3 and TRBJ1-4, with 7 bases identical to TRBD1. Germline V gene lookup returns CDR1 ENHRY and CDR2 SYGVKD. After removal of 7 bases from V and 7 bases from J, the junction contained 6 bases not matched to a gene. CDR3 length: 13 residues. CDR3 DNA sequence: TGTGCCATCAAGGCCGGGACAGCTGAAAAACTGTTTTTT. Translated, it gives CAIKAGTAEKLFF.

The CDR3 sequence: CASSDVGTQFRDSGANVLTF. Here the CDR3 DNA reads TGTGCCAGTAGTGATGTAGGGACACAGTTCCGGGACTCTGGGGCCAACGTCCTGACTTTC. V usage is TRBV19 and J usage is TRBJ2-6, with D tentatively TRBD1 (6 bases). The CDR3 is 20 amino acids. V dropped 5 bases and J dropped 0 bases, with 23 bases sitting between them. Germline V gene data show CDR1 as LNHDA and CDR2 as SQIVND (reference sequence).

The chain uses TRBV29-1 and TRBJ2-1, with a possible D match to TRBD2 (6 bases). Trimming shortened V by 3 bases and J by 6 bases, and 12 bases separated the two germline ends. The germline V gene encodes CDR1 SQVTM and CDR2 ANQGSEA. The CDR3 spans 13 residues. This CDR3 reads CSVELDYRNEQFF. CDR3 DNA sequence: TGCAGCGTTGAGTTGGACTACCGCAATGAGCAGTTCTTC.

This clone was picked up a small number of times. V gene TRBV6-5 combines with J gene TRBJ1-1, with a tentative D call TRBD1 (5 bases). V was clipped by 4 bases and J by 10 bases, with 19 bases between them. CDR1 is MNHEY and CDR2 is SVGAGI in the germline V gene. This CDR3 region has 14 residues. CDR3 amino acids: CASSSPGGREVAFF. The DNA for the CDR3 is TGTGCCAGCAGTTCCCCCGGGGGTAGGGAAGTAGCTTTCTTT.

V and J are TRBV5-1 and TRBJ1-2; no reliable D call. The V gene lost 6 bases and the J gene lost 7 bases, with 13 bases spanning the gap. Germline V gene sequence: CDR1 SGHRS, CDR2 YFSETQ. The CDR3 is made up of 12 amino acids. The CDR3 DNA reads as TGCGCCAGCAAGGAGCCCGGCGGTGGCTACACCTTC. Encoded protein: CASKEPGGGYTF.

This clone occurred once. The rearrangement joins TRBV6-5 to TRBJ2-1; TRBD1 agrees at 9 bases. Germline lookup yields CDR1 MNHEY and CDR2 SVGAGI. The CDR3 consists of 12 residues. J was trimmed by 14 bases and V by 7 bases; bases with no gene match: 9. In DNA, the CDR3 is TGTGCCAGCACCCGACCGGGACAGGGAGAGTTCTTC. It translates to CASTRPGQGEFF.

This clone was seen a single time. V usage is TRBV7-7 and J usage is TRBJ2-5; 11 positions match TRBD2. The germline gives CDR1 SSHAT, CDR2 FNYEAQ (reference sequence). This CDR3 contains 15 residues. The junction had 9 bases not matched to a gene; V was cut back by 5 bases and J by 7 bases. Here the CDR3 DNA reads TGTGCCAGCAGCGAACTAGCGGGGGCCACGGGGACCCAGTACTTC. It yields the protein CASSELAGATGTQYF.

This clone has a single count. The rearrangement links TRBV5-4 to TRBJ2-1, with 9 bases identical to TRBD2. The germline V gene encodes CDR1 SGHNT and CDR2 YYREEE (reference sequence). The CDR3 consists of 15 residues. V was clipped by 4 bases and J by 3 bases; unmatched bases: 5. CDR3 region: CASSTTSGDYNEQFF. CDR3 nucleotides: TGTGCCAGCAGCACGACTAGCGGAGACTACAATGAGCAGTTCTTC. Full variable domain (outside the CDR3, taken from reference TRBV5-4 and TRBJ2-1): ETGVTQSPTHLIKTRGQQVTLRCSSQSGHNTVSWYQQALGQGPQFIFQYYREEENGRGNFPPRFSGLQFPNYSSELNVNALELDDSALYLCASSTTSGDYNEQFFGPGTRLTVL.

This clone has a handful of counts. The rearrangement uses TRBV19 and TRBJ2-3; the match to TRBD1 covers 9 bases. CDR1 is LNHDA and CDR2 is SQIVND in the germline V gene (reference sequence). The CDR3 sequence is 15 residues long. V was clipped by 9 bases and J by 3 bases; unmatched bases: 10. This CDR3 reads CASKTGTGFTDTQYF. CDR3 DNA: TGTGCCAGCAAGACCGGGACAGGGTTTACAGATACGCAGTATTTT.

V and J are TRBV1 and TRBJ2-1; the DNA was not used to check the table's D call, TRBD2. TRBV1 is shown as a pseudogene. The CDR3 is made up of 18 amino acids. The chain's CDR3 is CTSSQPQRERLSYNEQFF. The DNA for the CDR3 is TGCACCAGCAGCCAACCCCAGCGGGAGCGACTATCCTACAATGAGCAGTTCTTC.

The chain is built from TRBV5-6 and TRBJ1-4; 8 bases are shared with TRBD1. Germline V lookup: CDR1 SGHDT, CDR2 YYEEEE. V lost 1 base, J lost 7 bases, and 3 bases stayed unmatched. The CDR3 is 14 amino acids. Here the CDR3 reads CASSLRTGFEKLFF. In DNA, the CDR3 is TGTGCCAGCAGCTTGAGGACAGGGTTTGAAAAACTGTTTTTT.

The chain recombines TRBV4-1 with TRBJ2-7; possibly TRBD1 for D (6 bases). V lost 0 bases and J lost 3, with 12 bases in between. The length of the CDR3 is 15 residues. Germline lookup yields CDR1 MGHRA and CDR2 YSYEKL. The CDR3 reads CASSQEGGSNYEQYF. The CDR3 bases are TGCGCCAGCAGCCAAGAAGGGGGTTCCAACTACGAGCAGTACTTC.

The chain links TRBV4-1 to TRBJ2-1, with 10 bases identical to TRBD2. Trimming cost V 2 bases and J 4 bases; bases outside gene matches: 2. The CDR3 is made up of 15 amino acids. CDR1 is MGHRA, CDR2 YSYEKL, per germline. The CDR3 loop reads CASSQLAGEYNEQFF. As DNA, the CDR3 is TGCGCCAGCAGCCAACTAGCGGGAGAGTACAATGAGCAGTTCTTC.

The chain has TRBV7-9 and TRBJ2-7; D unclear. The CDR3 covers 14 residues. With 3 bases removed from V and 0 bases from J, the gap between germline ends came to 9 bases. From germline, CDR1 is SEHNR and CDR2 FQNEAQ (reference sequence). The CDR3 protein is CASSLTASSYEQYF. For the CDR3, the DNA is TGTGCCAGCAGCTTGACGGCTAGCTCCTACGAGCAGTACTTC.

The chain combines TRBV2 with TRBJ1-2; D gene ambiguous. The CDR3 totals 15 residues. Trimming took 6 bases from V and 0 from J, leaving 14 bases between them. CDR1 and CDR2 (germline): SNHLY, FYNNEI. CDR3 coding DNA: TGTGCCAGCAGGGAATCACAGTTTACTAACTATGGCTACACCTTC. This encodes CASRESQFTNYGYTF.

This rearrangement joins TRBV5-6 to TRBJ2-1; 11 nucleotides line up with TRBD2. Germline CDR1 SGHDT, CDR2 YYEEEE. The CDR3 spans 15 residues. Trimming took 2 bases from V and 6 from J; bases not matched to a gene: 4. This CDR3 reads CASSLLAGVGNEQFF. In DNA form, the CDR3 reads TGTGCCAGCAGCTTACTAGCGGGAGTGGGCAATGAGCAGTTCTTC.

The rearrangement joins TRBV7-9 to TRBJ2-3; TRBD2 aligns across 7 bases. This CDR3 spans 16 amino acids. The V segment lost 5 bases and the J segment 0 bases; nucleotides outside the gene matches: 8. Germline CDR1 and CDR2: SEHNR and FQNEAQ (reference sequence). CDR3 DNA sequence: TGTGCCAGCAGCCCGCGGTGGGGGGGTAGCACAGATACGCAGTATTTT. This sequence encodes CASSPRWGGSTDTQYF.

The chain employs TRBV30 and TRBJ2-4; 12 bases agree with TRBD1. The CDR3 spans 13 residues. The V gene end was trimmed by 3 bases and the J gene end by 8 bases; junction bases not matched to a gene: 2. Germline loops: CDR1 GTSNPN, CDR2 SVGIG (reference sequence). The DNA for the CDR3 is TGTGCCTGGAGCTGGGACAGGGGGCACATTCAGTACTTC. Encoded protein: CAWSWDRGHIQYF. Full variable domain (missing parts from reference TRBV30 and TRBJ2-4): SQTIHQWPATLVQPVGSPLSLECTVEGTSNPNLYWYRQAAGRGLQLLFYSVGIGQISSEVPQNLSASRPQDRQFILSSKKLLLSDSGFYLCAWSWDRGHIQYFGAGTRLSVL.

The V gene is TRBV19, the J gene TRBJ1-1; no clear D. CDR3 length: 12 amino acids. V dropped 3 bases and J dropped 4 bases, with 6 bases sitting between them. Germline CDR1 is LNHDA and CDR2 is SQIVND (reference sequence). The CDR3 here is CASSMSGTEAFF. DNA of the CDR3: TGTGCCAGTAGTATGTCGGGCACTGAAGCTTTCTTT.

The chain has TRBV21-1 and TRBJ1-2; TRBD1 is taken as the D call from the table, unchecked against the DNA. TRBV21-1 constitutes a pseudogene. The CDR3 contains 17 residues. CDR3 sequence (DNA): TGTGCCAGCAGCGAGTACCCTGTACAGGATTCTAACTATGGCTACACCTTC. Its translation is CASSEYPVQDSNYGYTF.

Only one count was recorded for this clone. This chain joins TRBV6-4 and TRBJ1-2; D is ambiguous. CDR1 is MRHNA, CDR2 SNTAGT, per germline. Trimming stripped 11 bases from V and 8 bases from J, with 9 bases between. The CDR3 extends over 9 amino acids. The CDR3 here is CAFHRGYTF. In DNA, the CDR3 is TGTGCCTTTCACCGGGGCTACACCTTC.

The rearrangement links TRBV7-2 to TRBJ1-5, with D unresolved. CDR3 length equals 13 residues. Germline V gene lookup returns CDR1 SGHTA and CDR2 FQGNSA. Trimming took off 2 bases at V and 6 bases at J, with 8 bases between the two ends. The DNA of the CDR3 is TGTGCCAGCAGCTTAATGGCGGGTCAGCCCCAGCATTTT. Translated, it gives CASSLMAGQPQHF.

The CDR3 sequence is CAISETAGTRAYEQYF. DNA of the CDR3: TGTGCCATCAGTGAGACCGCCGGGACTAGGGCCTACGAGCAGTACTTC. The gene calls are TRBV10-3 and TRBJ2-7; the match to TRBD2 covers 8 bases. J lost 2 bases, V lost 2 bases, and 8 bases had no gene match. This CDR3 comprises 16 residues. Germline V gives CDR1 ENHRY, CDR2 SYGVKD.

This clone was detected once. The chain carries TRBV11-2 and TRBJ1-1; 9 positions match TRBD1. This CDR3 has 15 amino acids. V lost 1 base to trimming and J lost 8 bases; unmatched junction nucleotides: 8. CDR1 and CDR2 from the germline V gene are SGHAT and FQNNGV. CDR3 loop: CASSLVARGTGEAFF. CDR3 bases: TGTGCCAGCAGCTTAGTCGCCCGGGGGACAGGGGAAGCTTTCTTT.

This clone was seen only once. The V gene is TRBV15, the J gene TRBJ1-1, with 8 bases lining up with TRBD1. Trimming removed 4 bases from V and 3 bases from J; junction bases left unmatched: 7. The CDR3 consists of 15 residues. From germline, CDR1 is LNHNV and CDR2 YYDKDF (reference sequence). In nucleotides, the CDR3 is TGTGCCACCAGCACACGCGGACAGGGATACACTGAAGCTTTCTTT. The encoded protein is CATSTRGQGYTEAFF. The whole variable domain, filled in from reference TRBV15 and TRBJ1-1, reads DAMVIQNPRYQVTQFGKPVTLSCSQTLNHNVMYWYQQKSSQAPKLLFHYYDKDFNNEADTPDNFQSRRPNTSFCFLDIRSPGLGDTAMYLCATSTRGQGYTEAFFGQGTRLTVV.

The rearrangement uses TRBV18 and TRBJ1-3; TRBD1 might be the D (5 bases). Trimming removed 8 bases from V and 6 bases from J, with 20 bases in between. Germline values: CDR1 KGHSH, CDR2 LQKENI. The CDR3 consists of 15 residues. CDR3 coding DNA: TGTGCCAGCACCTACGACCCAGGGTCAGCAAACACCATATATTTT. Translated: CASTYDPGSANTIYF.